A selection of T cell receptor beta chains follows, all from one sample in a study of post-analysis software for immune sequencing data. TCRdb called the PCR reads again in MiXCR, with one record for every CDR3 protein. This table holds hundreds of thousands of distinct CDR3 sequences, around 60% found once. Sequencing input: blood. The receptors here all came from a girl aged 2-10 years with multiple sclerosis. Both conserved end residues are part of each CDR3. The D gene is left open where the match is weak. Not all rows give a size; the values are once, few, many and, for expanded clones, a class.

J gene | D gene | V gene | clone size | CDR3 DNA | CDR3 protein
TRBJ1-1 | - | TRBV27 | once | TGTGCCAGCAGTTTATCTGGGGAGCTGCTGAACACTGAAGCTTTCTTT | CASSLSGELLNTEAFF
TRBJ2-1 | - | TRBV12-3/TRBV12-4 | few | TGTGCCAGCAGTTTCTTCCAGGGCCCCCCCAATGAGCAGTTCTTC | CASSFFQGPPNEQFF
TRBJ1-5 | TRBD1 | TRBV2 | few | TGTGCCCTCGGGGGCAGGGGGCAGGCCCAGCCCCAGCATTTT | CALGGRGQAQPQHF
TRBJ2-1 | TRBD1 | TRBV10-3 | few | TGTGCCATCAGTGAGATCGCAGGGGGCGCTTGGCGGTTGAAAAAGACCTACAATGAGCAGTTCTTC | CAISEIAGGAWRLKKTYNEQFF
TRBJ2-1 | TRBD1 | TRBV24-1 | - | TGTGCCACCAGTGGGTACAGGGGGAATGAGCAGTTCTTC | CATSGYRGNEQFF
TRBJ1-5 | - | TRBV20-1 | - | TGCAGTGCTAGTACTATAAAGGGGCCAAAGGATTCGCCCCAGCATTTT | CSASTIKGPKDSPQHF
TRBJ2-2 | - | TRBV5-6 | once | TGTGCCAGCAGCAGCCCGGGGGAAACCGGGGAGCTGTTTTTT | CASSSPGETGELFF
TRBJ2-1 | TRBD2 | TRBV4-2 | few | TGTGCCAGCAGCCAGGTGACGACTAGCGGGGGGTCCCCGTTCTTC | CASSQVTTSGGSPFF
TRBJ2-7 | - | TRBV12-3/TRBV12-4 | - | TGTGCCAGCAGTTTATCGGGACATGTCTACGAGCAGTACTTC | CASSLSGHVYEQYF
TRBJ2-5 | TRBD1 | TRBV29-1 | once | TGCAGCGTTCCCACAGGGGCAGGATTAAGTGAGCAGTACTTC | CSVPTGAGLSEQYF
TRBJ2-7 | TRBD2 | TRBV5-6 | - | TGTGCCAGCAGCTTGGGGGAGCGGGAGGGCCCCCCCTACGAGCAGTACTTC | CASSLGEREGPPYEQYF
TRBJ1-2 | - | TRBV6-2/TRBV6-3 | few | TGTGCCAGCAGCGCGACGGTCGGGGGCCCGGGTGGCTACACCTTC | CASSATVGGPGGYTF
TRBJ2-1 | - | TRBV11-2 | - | TGTGCCAGCAGCTTAGTACCAACGAACAATGAGCAGTTCTTC | CASSLVPTNNEQFF
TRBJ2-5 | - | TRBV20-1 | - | TGCAGTGCTAGTAGGAGGGATCAAGAGACCCAGTACTTC | CSASRRDQETQYF
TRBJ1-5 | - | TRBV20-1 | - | TGCAGTGTACCGGGCCCGGGCAATCAGCCCCAGCATTTT | CSVPGPGNQPQHF
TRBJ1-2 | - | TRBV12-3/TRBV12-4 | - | TGTGCCAGCAGTTCATCCCGGGCCAACTATGGCTACACCTTC | CASSSSRANYGYTF
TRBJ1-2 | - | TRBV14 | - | TGTGCCAGCAGCCGGGGGGGCCCTGGCTATGGCTACACCTTC | CASSRGGPGYGYTF
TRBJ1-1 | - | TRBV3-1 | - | TGTGCCAGCAGCCAAGATGCCCCTGGGCCACCGACTGAAGCTTTCTTT | CASSQDAPGPPTEAFF
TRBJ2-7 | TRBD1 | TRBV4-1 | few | TGCGCCAGCAGCCAAATAACCGGGACAGGGATTTACGAGCAGTACTTC | CASSQITGTGIYEQYF
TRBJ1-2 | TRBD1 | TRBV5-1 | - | TGCGCCAGCAGCAACTCGGGACAGGGGGCATATGGCTACACCTTC | CASSNSGQGAYGYTF
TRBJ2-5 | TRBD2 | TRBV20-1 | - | TGCAGTGCTAGAGATTCTAGACTAGCGCAAGAGACCCAGTACTTC | CSARDSRLAQETQYF
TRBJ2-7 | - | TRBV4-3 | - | TGCGCCAGCAGCCTGGGGCACGGAGAGGCCCAGTACTTC | CASSLGHGEAQYF
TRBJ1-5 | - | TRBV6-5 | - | TGTGCCAGCAGGGGGAGGGGAGGGGGCAATCAGCCCCAGCATTTT | CASRGRGGGNQPQHF